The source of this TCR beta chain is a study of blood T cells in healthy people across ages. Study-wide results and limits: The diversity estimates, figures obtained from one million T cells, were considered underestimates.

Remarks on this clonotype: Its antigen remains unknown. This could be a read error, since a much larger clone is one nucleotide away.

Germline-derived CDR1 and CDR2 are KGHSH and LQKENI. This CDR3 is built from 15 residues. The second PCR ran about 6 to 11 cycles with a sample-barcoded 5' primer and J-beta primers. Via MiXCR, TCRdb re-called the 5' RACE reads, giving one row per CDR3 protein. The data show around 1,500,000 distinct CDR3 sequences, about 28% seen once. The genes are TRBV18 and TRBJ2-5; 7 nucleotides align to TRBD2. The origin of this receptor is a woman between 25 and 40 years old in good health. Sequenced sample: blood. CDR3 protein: CANSPPPSGQETQYF. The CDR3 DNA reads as TGTGCCAACTCACCGCCCCCTAGCGGCCAAGAGACCCAGTACTTC.